Listed here is a single TCR beta chain. The antigen is unknown. The sample originates from a study of OX40 agonist ivuxolimab in advanced cancers. In germline, CDR1 is SGHTA, CDR2 FQGNSA. The CDR3 is 15 residues long. Trimming cost V 5 bases and J 0 bases; bases outside gene matches: 4. The table came from immunoSEQ multiplex PCR; TCRdb's copy has only in-frame clones and leaves some out. Of 60,000 to 85,000 clones listed, 88% were seen once; the top ten hold around 0.95%. Drawing of blood for sampling happened at baseline, at cycle 4 day 1, and at cycle 7 day 1. Study results and limitations: Among patients with partial responses at 0.1-3.0 mg/kg, clonal expansion was among the lowest.

The material was CD4+ or CD8+ T cells sorted from blood, obtained in a trial of the OX40 agonist ivuxolimab. This chain connects TRBV7-2 to TRBJ1-3; the match to TRBD1 covers 7 bases. The source is an adult with an advanced solid tumor such as melanoma, head and neck, liver or kidney cancer. CDR3 in amino acids: CASSTTGDSGNTIYF. Here the CDR3 DNA reads TGTGCCAGCAGCACCACAGGGGACTCTGGAAACACCATATATTTT.